The 31 T cell receptor beta chains below come from one sample, sequenced in a study of T cell repertoires in cytomegalovirus infection. TCRdb ran MiXCR on the reads and lists one entry per CDR3 protein. The repertoire holds some 680,000 distinct CDR3 sequences, with approximately 34% as singletons. Material: PBMCs. All receptors come from a human donor in good health (CMV status not recorded). Some clones in this sample may be carry-over from other donors' samples.

The chain links TRBV27 to TRBJ2-3; D ambiguous. V was clipped by 1 base and J by 1 base, with 6 bases between them. The CDR3 contains 14 residues. Germline V gene data show CDR1 as MNHEY and CDR2 as SMNVEV (reference sequence). The CDR3 nucleotides read TGTGCCAGCAGTTTATTTCAGGGCACAGATACGCAGTATTTT. Translated, it gives CASSLFQGTDTQYF.

In its sample, this clonotype was seen a few times. The V gene is TRBV11-2, the J gene TRBJ1-2; D gene uncertain. CDR1 is SGHAT, CDR2 FQNNGV, per germline. CDR3 length equals 15 residues. V was cut by 3 bases and J by 6 bases, with 17 bases left in between. CDR3 residues: CASSFIPIGMHGYTF. The CDR3 nucleotides read TGTGCCAGCAGCTTTATCCCAATAGGGATGCATGGCTACACCTTC.

The rearrangement uses TRBV12-3 or TRBV12-4 and TRBJ1-5, with a weak D call TRBD1 (5 bases). The CDR3 has 14 residues. The V end was cut by 6 bases, the J end by 7 bases, with 16 bases between. The CDR3 region is CASRPGGARQPQHF. DNA of the CDR3: TGTGCCAGCAGGCCCGGCGGGGCGAGACAGCCCCAGCATTTT.

The V gene is TRBV6-2 or TRBV6-3, the J gene TRBJ1-5; perhaps TRBD1 as D (5 bases). CDR1 is MNHEY, CDR2 SVGEGT, per germline. Trimming removed 10 bases from V and 7 bases from J, with 20 bases in between. The CDR3 runs 14 residues. The CDR3 DNA is TGTGCCATCACGAAAAGAGGGGTTGGCCAGCCCCAGCATTTT. Translated, it gives CAITKRGVGQPQHF.

This sequence joins TRBV20-1 and TRBJ2-4; 9 positions agree with TRBD2. Germline V gene data show CDR1 as DFQATT and CDR2 as SNEGSKA (reference sequence). V was pared by 4 bases and J by 6 bases, with 7 bases of the junction left unmatched. This CDR3 comprises 14 residues. DNA of the CDR3: TGCAGTGCTATCCAGGCTAGCGGGATAAACATTCAGTACTTC. Amino acids: CSAIQASGINIQYF.

This chain uses TRBV23-1 with TRBJ2-6; 7 bases are shared with TRBD2. TRBV23-1 is treated as an ORF (open reading frame) with a function not yet certain. This CDR3 contains 18 residues. Germline trimming cut 0 bases from V and 0 bases from J; bases unmatched to any gene: 5. The CDR3 DNA follows: TGCGCCAGCAGTCAATCTGGGAGGGGTGTCTCTGGGGCCAACGTCCTGACTTTC. Protein sequence: CASSQSGRGVSGANVLTF.

The genes are TRBV7-3 and TRBJ1-3, with D uncertain. Germline V gives CDR1 SGHTA, CDR2 FQGTGA. V was clipped by 4 bases and J by 4 bases, with 8 bases between them. This CDR3 contains 13 residues. CDR3 coding DNA: TGTGCCAGCAGCTCAACCCCGGGAAACACCATATATTTT. It yields the protein CASSSTPGNTIYF.

This chain connects TRBV3-1 to TRBJ2-7; TRBD2 aligns across 10 bases. The CDR3 sequence is 15 residues long. The germline gives CDR1 LGHDT, CDR2 YNNKEL (reference sequence). V was pared by 2 bases and J by 6 bases, with 7 bases of the junction left unmatched. The CDR3: CASSQKAGGPGEQYF. The DNA of the CDR3 is TGTGCCAGCAGCCAAAAAGCGGGAGGGCCCGGCGAGCAGTACTTC.

The rearrangement uses TRBV2 and TRBJ1-2; 11 bases line up with TRBD1. The CDR3 runs to 16 residues. With V trimmed by 5 bases and J by 3 bases, 8 bases remained unmatched. Per germline, CDR1 SNHLY and CDR2 FYNNEI. As DNA, the CDR3 is TGTGCCAGCAGTCGGACAGGGGGCGTAGGGGACTATGGCTACACCTTC. It is translated as CASSRTGGVGDYGYTF.

The chain combines TRBV28 with TRBJ1-4; TRBD1 aligns across 10 bases. The CDR3 has 15 amino acids. The germline gives CDR1 MDHEN, CDR2 SYDVKM. V lost 0 bases to trimming and J lost 8 bases; unmatched junction nucleotides: 3. The CDR3: CASSLWGQGREKLFF. As DNA, the CDR3 is TGTGCCAGCAGTTTATGGGGACAGGGGCGGGAAAAACTGTTTTTT.

The chain combines TRBV10-3 with TRBJ2-5, with D possibly TRBD2 on 6 matching bases. Germline V CDR1 and CDR2: ENHRY, SYGVKD. Trimming took off 2 bases at V and 4 bases at J, with 11 bases between the two ends. The CDR3 is 14 amino acids. The CDR3 bases are TGTGCCATCAGTGAGACTAGCCGGCGAGAGACCCAGTACTTC. It specifies CAISETSRRETQYF.

With respect to this clonotype: A much larger clone differs from this one at a single base, so this may be a read error. Likely a read error: the CDR3 ends without its conserved phenylalanine or tryptophan. The chain recombines TRBV7-2 with TRBJ1-5, with TRBD1 matching 7 bases. The CDR3 runs to 13 residues. Germline loops: CDR1 SGHTA, CDR2 FQGNSA. V was pared by 1 base and J by 11 bases, with 5 bases of the junction left unmatched. The CDR3: CASSLGGDRAQHL. In DNA, the CDR3 is TGTGCCAGCAGCTTAGGTGGTGACAGGGCCCAGCATTTA.

This rearrangement joins TRBV19 to TRBJ2-3, with D perhaps given as TRBD1 or TRBD2 (6 bases each). With 10 bases removed from V and 4 bases from J, the gap between germline ends came to 15 bases. The germline V gene encodes CDR1 LNHDA and CDR2 SQIVND (reference sequence). This CDR3 has 13 residues. The CDR3 DNA reads TGTGCCACCAAGGTGGAGGGGGCAGATACGCAGTATTTT. Translating it yields CATKVEGADTQYF. The whole variable domain, remainder taken from reference TRBV19 and TRBJ2-3, is DGGITQSPKYLFRKEGQNVTLSCEQNLNHDAMYWYRQDPGQGLRLIYYSQIVNDFQKGDIAEGYSVSREKKESFPLTVTSAQKNPTAFYLCATKVEGADTQYFGPGTRLTVL.

This clonotype was found a few times. The chain carries TRBV6-1 and TRBJ1-1; 7 bases are a match to TRBD1. V lost 6 bases and J lost 8; bases outside the gene matches: 6. Looked up from germline, CDR1 is MNHNS and CDR2 is SASEGT. This CDR3 spans 12 amino acids. CDR3 residues: CASSGGGSEAFF. The DNA for the CDR3 is TGTGCCAGCAGCGGAGGGGGCTCGGAAGCTTTCTTT.

A few counts support this clonotype. The V gene is TRBV18, the J gene TRBJ1-2; no firm D call. The CDR3 sequence is 12 residues long. Germline V CDR1 and CDR2: KGHSH, LQKENI. Trimming stripped 5 bases from V and 3 bases from J, with 7 bases between. The CDR3 here is CASSTRHYGYTF. DNA of the CDR3: TGTGCCAGCTCAACGCGGCACTATGGCTACACCTTC.

This clonotype was observed a few times. V and J are TRBV11-2 and TRBJ1-2, with D possibly matching TRBD1 (6 bases). V lost 1 base, J lost 13 bases, and 16 bases lay in between. This CDR3 is 13 amino acids long. CDR1 is SGHAT and CDR2 is FQNNGV in the germline V gene. CDR3 in DNA: TGTGCCAGCAGCTTAGGTGGACAGACCACCCCCACCTTC. It codes for CASSLGGQTTPTF.

V usage is TRBV7-4 and J usage is TRBJ2-3; D gene uncertain. The CDR3 is made up of 14 amino acids. Trimming pared 1 base from V and 2 bases from J, leaving 7 bases between. CDR1 SGHVT and CDR2 SQSDAQ come from the germline V gene. CDR3 in amino acids: CASSLDGFTDTQYF. CDR3 coding DNA: TGTGCCAGCAGCTTAGACGGTTTCACAGATACGCAGTATTTT. The entire variable domain, with the rest obtained from reference TRBV7-4 and TRBJ2-3, is as follows: GAGVSQSPRYKVAKRGRDVALRCDSISGHVTLYWYRQTLGQGSEVLTYSQSDAQRDKSGRPSGRFSAERPERSVSTLKIQRTEQGDSAVYLCASSLDGFTDTQYFGPGTRLTVL.

The sample holds a few counts of this clonotype. This chain joins TRBV2 and TRBJ2-2; no clear D gene. The CDR3 has 13 amino acids. Trimming removed 8 bases from V and 3 bases from J, with 10 bases in between. CDR1 is SNHLY and CDR2 is FYNNEI in the germline V gene. This CDR3 reads CASEGLDTGELFF. The CDR3 DNA sequence: TGTGCCAGCGAAGGGCTAGACACCGGGGAGCTGTTTTTT.

CDR3 DNA sequence: TGTGCCAGCAGCCGGGGGGGAACTAACACTGAAGCTTTCTTT. This gives the protein CASSRGGTNTEAFF. The chain links TRBV28 to TRBJ1-1; a weak D match, TRBD1 (5 bases). The CDR3 loop spans 14 amino acids. Germline values: CDR1 MDHEN, CDR2 SYDVKM. The V gene lost 6 bases and the J gene lost 2 bases, with 13 bases spanning the gap.

Many counts were recorded for this clonotype. A junction end diverges from the germline sequence, so it may reflect a read error. The chain carries TRBV7-7 and TRBJ2-1, with TRBD2 matching over 7 bases. This CDR3 has 15 residues. Germline CDR1 SSHAT, CDR2 FNYEAQ (reference sequence). The chain's CDR3 is CASSPGTTTYNEQFF. The CDR3 DNA reads TGTGCTAGCAGCCCCGGGACTACCACCTACAATGAGCAGTTCTTC.

Only a few counts were recorded for this clonotype. The chain recombines TRBV20-1 with TRBJ1-1, with 9 positions matching TRBD1. This CDR3 contains 15 residues. Germline CDR1 reads DFQATT; CDR2 reads SNEGSKA (reference sequence). Trimming removed 2 bases from V and 4 bases from J; junction bases left unmatched: 8. The CDR3 DNA follows: TGCAGTGCTAGATCGGTACAGGGGGCCGTCACTGAAGCTTTCTTT. It translates to CSARSVQGAVTEAFF.

This clonotype showed up just once. The V and J genes are TRBV9 and TRBJ2-5; TRBD1 or TRBD2 may be the D gene (5 bases each). The CDR3 is made up of 16 amino acids. V was cut by 4 bases and J by 1 base, with 17 bases left in between. The germline CDR1 and CDR2 sequences are SGDLS and YYNGEE. CDR3 sequence (DNA): TGTGCCAGCAGCCCCCGGGACGCGCCTCTCCAAGAGACCCAGTACTTC. Translated: CASSPRDAPLQETQYF.

CDR3 bases: TGTGCCAGCAGCCACAGGGCGTCGGTAGGACTAGCGGGGGATTCTTACAATGAGCAGTTCTTC. It translates to CASSHRASVGLAGDSYNEQFF. This chain uses TRBV3-1 with TRBJ2-1; TRBD2 matches 13 bases. V shed 3 bases, J shed 4 bases, and the junction held 18 bases outside the gene matches. Per germline, CDR1 LGHDT and CDR2 YNNKEL (reference sequence). This CDR3 is built from 21 residues.

This clonotype was picked up a small number of times. One end of the junction fails to match germline, which may point to a read error. The gene calls are TRBV20-1 and TRBJ1-5; 10 positions agree with TRBD1. The CDR3 sequence is 15 residues long. Germline loops: CDR1 DFQATT, CDR2 SNEGSKA (reference sequence). The CDR3 spells CSARDRGRLDQPQHF. In DNA form, the CDR3 reads TGCAGTGCGAGAGACAGGGGGCGCCTGGATCAGCCCCAGCATTTT.

Comments on this clonotype: This is likely a read error, given that the CDR3 carries no conserved phenylalanine or tryptophan at its end. This chain links TRBV2 with TRBJ1-5, with D unclear. The CDR3 runs to 15 residues. The V gene's germline CDR1 is SNHLY and CDR2 FYNNEI. V was trimmed by 5 bases and J by 3 bases, leaving 14 bases between them. DNA for the CDR3: TGTGCCAGCAGTCCTCGGGAGGGTTTCAATCAGCCCCAGCATTGT. Its protein is CASSPREGFNQPQHC.

The V gene is TRBV6-6, the J gene TRBJ2-3; TRBD2 agrees at 8 bases. V dropped 6 bases and J dropped 2; count of bases not matched to a gene: 7. From germline, CDR1 is MNHNY and CDR2 SVGAGI (reference sequence). CDR3 length equals 15 residues. The CDR3 here is CASRSGTRYTDTQYF. The CDR3 DNA reads TGTGCCAGCAGGAGCGGGACTAGATACACAGATACGCAGTATTTT.

This sequence joins TRBV7-2 and TRBJ2-7; possible D gene TRBD1, 5 bases. CDR1 and CDR2 (germline): SGHTA, FQGNSA. The V end lost 4 bases, the J end lost 2 bases, and 15 bases lay between the germline ends. This CDR3 comprises 15 residues. The DNA of the CDR3 is TGTGCCAGCAGCTCTTCCTCGACAGCCGCCTACGAGCAGTACTTC. It specifies CASSSSSTAAYEQYF. Looking up the rest from reference TRBV7-2 and TRBJ2-7 gives the full variable domain: GAGVSQSPSNKVTEKGKDVELRCDPISGHTALYWYRQSLGQGLEFLIYFQGNSAPDKSGLPSDRFSAERTGGSVSTLTIQRTQQEDSAVYLCASSSSSTAAYEQYFGPGTRLTVT.

The chain couples TRBV7-6 to TRBJ1-1; TRBD1 matches 9 bases. Germline values: CDR1 SGHVS, CDR2 FNYEAQ. This CDR3 has 16 amino acids. J was trimmed by 4 bases and V by 1 base; bases with no gene match: 7. The CDR3 spells CASSLEDRGWGTEAFF. The CDR3 bases are TGTGCCAGCAGCTTAGAGGACAGGGGTTGGGGCACTGAAGCTTTCTTT.

The V call is TRBV6-1, the J call TRBJ1-1; no reliable D call. The CDR3 is 12 amino acids. CDR1 MNHNS and CDR2 SASEGT come from the germline V gene. CDR3 coding DNA: TGTTACAGCAAGCGGGGATCAGCTGAAGCTTTCTTT. This gives the protein CYSKRGSAEAFF.

The chain has TRBV3-1 and TRBJ2-3; no firm D call. V was clipped by 2 bases and J by 1 base, with 16 bases between them. The germline CDR1 and CDR2 sequences are LGHDT and YNNKEL (reference sequence). This CDR3 is 17 amino acids long. CDR3 DNA sequence: TGTGCCAGCAGCCAACTCAACGGACGGATGGGCACAGATACGCAGTATTTT. Its translation: CASSQLNGRMGTDTQYF.

CDR3 coding DNA: TGTGCCAGCCGACCAAGGGGACAGGTGGAGCGGGAGCTGTTTTTT. The encoded protein is CASRPRGQVERELFF. The chain recombines TRBV19 with TRBJ2-2; 8 nucleotides line up with TRBD1. Unmatched junction bases numbered 15, after V lost 9 bases and J lost 9 bases. CDR3 size: 15 residues. Looked up from germline, CDR1 is LNHDA and CDR2 is SQIVND (reference sequence).